This T cell receptor beta chain was recovered during a study of blood T cell repertoires in COVID-19. Study-level background: COVID-19 samples from acute and convalescent phases originated in the United States, Italy and Spain. In each case, the material was cDNA or gDNA derived from T cells, B-cell-depleted T cells, or PBMCs.

Germline-derived CDR1 and CDR2 are SGHRS and YFSETQ. V lost 7 bases to trimming and J lost 2 bases; unmatched junction nucleotides: 3. The CDR3 length is 13 residues. Assay: immunoSEQ multiplex PCR; the TCRdb copy retains only in-frame clones and omits some. The sample shows some 200,000 clones, around 86% of them seen only once. The sequence derives from a woman older than 75 in a cohort sampled during active or convalescent COVID-19. The chain combines TRBV5-1 with TRBJ1-1; 9 bases agree with TRBD1. Sequenced: peripheral blood. The CDR3 protein is CASGQGTNTEAFF. DNA for the CDR3: TGCGCCAGCGGACAGGGGACAAACACTGAAGCTTTCTTT.